This T cell receptor beta chain was identified during a study of T cells in Graves' hyperthyroidism and ophthalmopathy. Looking at the study overall: Pretreatment peripheral blood was obtained at initial diagnosis.

Broader study findings: Most clonotypes expanded in the thyroid (above 0.001) were also present in blood.

About this clonotype: Antigen specificity is unknown. Being one base from a much bigger clone, this may be a read error.

Hyperthyroidism had been newly diagnosed in patients aged 18 to 65, and its duration was under 2 months. PBMCs were sourced from approximately 10 ml fresh peripheral blood. Amplification yielded TCR beta CDR3 regions, with RNA transcripts as the source. TCR CDR3 regions were first amplified by RT-PCR with HTBI primers. TCRdb passed the multiplex PCR reads through MiXCR, listing each CDR3 protein once. This table holds 700,000 to 950,000 distinct CDR3 sequences, roughly 32% found once. In germline, CDR1 is SGHTA, CDR2 FQGNSA. This CDR3 is 13 amino acids long. The gene calls are TRBV7-2 and TRBJ2-7, with unresolved D. Sample: blood. The sequence was obtained from a woman aged 40 to 55 with Graves' hyperthyroidism. The DNA for the CDR3 is TGTGCCAGCAGCTTTGGGATCTCCTGCGAGCAGTACTTC. Translated, it gives CASSFGISCEQYF.